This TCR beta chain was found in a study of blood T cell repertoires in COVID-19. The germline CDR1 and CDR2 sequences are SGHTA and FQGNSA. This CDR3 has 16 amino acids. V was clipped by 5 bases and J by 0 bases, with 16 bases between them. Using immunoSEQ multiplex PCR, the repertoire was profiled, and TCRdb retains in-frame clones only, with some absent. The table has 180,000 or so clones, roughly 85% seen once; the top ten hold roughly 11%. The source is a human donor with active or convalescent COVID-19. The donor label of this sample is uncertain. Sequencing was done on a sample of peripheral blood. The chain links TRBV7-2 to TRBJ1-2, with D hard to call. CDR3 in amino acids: CASSPARGRANYGYTF. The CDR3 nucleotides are TGTGCCAGCAGCCCGGCCCGAGGGAGAGCTAACTATGGCTACACCTTC.